The sequence of this T cell receptor beta chain was determined in a study of identical twins. TCRdb analysed the 5' RACE reads with MiXCR anew, one entry per CDR3 protein. This repertoire shows more than 600,000 distinct CDR3 sequences, 15% to 20% found once; its top ten account for roughly 14%. This CDR3 has 17 amino acids. CDR1 and CDR2 from the germline V gene are SQVTM and ANQGSEA. V lost 4 bases to trimming and J lost 2 bases; unmatched junction nucleotides: 8. These data were also reused for a study on T cells expressing NK-cell markers.

The chain couples TRBV29-1 to TRBJ2-1; the match to TRBD2 covers 13 bases. The source is a woman between 18 and 29 years old in good health. What was sequenced was PBMCs. CDR3 nucleotides: TGCAGCGTTGGGGGACTAGCGGGGTTATACCCCTACAATGAGCAGTTCTTC. Encoded protein: CSVGGLAGLYPYNEQFF.